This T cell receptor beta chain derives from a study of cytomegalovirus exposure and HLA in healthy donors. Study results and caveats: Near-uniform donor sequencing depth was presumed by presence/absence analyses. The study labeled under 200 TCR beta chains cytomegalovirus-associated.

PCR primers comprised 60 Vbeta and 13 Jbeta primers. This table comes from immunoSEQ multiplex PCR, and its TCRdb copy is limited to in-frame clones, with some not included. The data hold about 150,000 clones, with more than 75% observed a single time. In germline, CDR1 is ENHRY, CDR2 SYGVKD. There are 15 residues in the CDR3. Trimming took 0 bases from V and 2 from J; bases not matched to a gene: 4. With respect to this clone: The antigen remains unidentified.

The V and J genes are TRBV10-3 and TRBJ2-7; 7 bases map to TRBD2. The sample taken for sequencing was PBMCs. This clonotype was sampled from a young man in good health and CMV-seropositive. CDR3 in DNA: TGTGCCATCAGTGAGTCGGGGGGAGGGACCTACGAGCAGTACTTC. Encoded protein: CAISESGGGTYEQYF.